Detailed here is one T cell receptor (beta chain). The source of the sample is a study of T cell changes during pregnancy in multiple sclerosis. V lost 5 bases, J lost 4 bases, and 10 bases stayed unmatched. CDR3 length: 17 residues. Germline CDR1 reads SEHNR; CDR2 reads FQNEAQ (reference sequence). The assay was immunoSEQ multiplex PCR, and TCRdb's table has in-frame clones only and misses some. Among tens of thousands of clones, 93% were seen once, and the ten largest hold roughly 0.35%. The genes are TRBV7-9 and TRBJ2-2; 10 nucleotides line up with TRBD1. The receptor was derived from a female donor with multiple sclerosis, enrolled in a pregnancy study. Sequenced here: CD4+ T cells from peripheral blood mononuclear cells, sampled before pregnancy. For the CDR3, the DNA is TGTGCCAGCAGCACCTGGACAGGGGGGACCACCACCGGGGAGCTGTTTTTT. This sequence encodes CASSTWTGGTTTGELFF.